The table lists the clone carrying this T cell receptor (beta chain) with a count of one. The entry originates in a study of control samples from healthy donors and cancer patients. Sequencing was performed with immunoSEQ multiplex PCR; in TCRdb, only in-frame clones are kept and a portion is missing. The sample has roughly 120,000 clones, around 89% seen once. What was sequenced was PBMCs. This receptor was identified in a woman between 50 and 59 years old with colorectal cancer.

The CDR3 DNA follows: TGTGCCAGCAGTGGTAACAGGGACCAGCCCCAGCATTTT. Translation gives CASSGNRDQPQHF. The chain is built from TRBV12-3 or TRBV12-4 and TRBJ1-5; tentative D call: TRBD1 (6 bases). The V gene lost 5 bases and the J gene lost 7 bases, with 12 bases spanning the gap. This CDR3 contains 13 residues.